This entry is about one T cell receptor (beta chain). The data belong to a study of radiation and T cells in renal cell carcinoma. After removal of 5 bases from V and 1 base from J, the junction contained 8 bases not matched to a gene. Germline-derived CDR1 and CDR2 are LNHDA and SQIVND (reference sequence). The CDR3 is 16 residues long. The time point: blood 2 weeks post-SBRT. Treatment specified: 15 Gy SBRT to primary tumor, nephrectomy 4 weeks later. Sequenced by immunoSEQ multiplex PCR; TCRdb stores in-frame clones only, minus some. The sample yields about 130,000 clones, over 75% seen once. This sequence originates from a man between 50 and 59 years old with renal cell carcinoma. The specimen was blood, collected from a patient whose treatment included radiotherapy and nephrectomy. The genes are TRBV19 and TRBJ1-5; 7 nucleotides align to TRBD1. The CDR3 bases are TGTGCCAGTAGTTCCCGACAGGGCCTCAGCAATCAGCCCCAGCATTTT. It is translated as CASSSRQGLSNQPQHF.